The present entry profiles one T cell receptor (beta chain) with its context. This sample was included in a study of blood T cell repertoires in COVID-19. Trimming removed 3 bases from V and 3 bases from J; junction bases left unmatched: 9. Germline V lookup: CDR1 SGDLS, CDR2 YYNGEE. This CDR3 region has 17 residues. Using immunoSEQ multiplex PCR, the repertoire was profiled, and TCRdb retains in-frame clones only, with some absent. Seen here are roughly 200,000 clones, approximately 89% observed once, and the top ten hold under 9.5%. The rearrangement joins TRBV9 to TRBJ2-3; 11 bases are a match to TRBD2. The sequence was collected from a woman aged 55-70 years with acute or convalescent COVID-19. The sample was peripheral blood. CDR3 loop: CASSGTSGRGRTDTQYF. For the CDR3, the DNA is TGTGCCAGCAGCGGTACTAGCGGGAGAGGAAGAACAGATACGCAGTATTTT.